This passage covers 10 T cell receptor beta chains from one sample sequenced in a study of vaccination effects on CD4 cells after COVID-19. Only in-frame clones appear in the TCRdb table, and some are missing; sequencing was by immunoSEQ multiplex PCR. The sample shows about 24,000 clones, 70% to 75% of them seen only once. Their specific antigens are unknown. In the ViraFEST assay, antigen-specific CD4+ clonotypes were identified by expansion after peptide-pool stimulation. It was after around 10 days of culture that CD4+ T cells were isolated. Either the mRNA-1273 or the BNT162b2 vaccine was given to participants as two doses. The sequenced sample was CD4+ T cells from PBMCs cultured with SARS-CoV-2 spike peptides, obtained after COVID-19 vaccination. These receptors were collected from a human donor who received a COVID-19 vaccine.

This clone was seen only a few times. The chain has TRBV7-2 and TRBJ2-7; either TRBD1 or TRBD2 may supply D (5 bases each). The CDR3 sequence is 16 residues long. V lost 5 bases to trimming and J lost 0 bases, with 17 bases between them. Germline assignment: CDR1 SGHTA and CDR2 FQGNSA. This CDR3 is CASSLALAGSSYEQYF. DNA of the CDR3: TGTGCCAGCAGCCTCGCCCTGGCAGGGAGCTCCTACGAGCAGTACTTC. Complete variable domain (other parts from reference TRBV7-2 and TRBJ2-7): GAGVSQSPSNKVTEKGKDVELRCDPISGHTALYWYRQSLGQGLEFLIYFQGNSAPDKSGLPSDRFSAERTGGSVSTLTIQRTQQEDSAVYLCASSLALAGSSYEQYFGPGTRLTVT.

The chain is built from TRBV4-2 and TRBJ2-1; D possibly corresponds to TRBD2 (5 bases). Trimming pared 1 base from V and 4 bases from J, leaving 8 bases between. The germline V gene encodes CDR1 LGHNA and CDR2 YNFKEQ. There are 14 residues in the CDR3. The CDR3 loop reads CASSQGLSYNEQFF. The CDR3 bases are TGTGCCAGCAGCCAAGGACTATCTTACAATGAGCAGTTCTTC.

V gene TRBV7-8 combines with J gene TRBJ2-7; 7 bases align to TRBD2. The CDR3 has 16 amino acids. Per germline, CDR1 SGHVS and CDR2 FQNEAQ. Germline trimming cut 2 bases from V and 0 bases from J; bases unmatched to any gene: 7. CDR3: CASSLMWRGNSYEQYF. The CDR3 nucleotides read TGTGCCAGCAGCTTAATGTGGCGGGGGAACTCCTACGAGCAGTACTTC.

The gene calls are TRBV6-5 and TRBJ1-2; 8 bases are shared with TRBD1. Germline trimming cut 4 bases from V and 7 bases from J; bases unmatched to any gene: 11. CDR3 length: 15 amino acids. CDR1 and CDR2 from the germline V gene are MNHEY and SVGAGI. CDR3 bases: TGTGCCAGCAGTTCCCAGGGACAGGCTGGGGCTGGCTACACCTTC. Translated, it gives CASSSQGQAGAGYTF.

This chain joins TRBV11-2 and TRBJ2-1; 9 nucleotides match TRBD2. CDR1 SGHAT and CDR2 FQNNGV come from the germline V gene. J gave up 3 bases and V 5 bases, and 5 bases lay outside the gene matches. The CDR3 spans 15 residues. The CDR3: CASSRSGGRYNEQFF. The CDR3 DNA follows: TGTGCCAGCAGCCGTAGCGGGGGCCGCTACAATGAGCAGTTCTTC. Drawing the rest from reference TRBV11-2 and TRBJ2-1, the complete variable domain is EAGVAQSPRYKIIEKRQSVAFWCNPISGHATLYWYQQILGQGPKLLIQFQNNGVVDDSQLPKDRFSAERLKGVDSTLKIQPAKLEDSAVYLCASSRSGGRYNEQFFGPGTRLTVL.

The rearrangement links TRBV11-2 to TRBJ2-5; 7 nucleotides align to TRBD1. Germline V gives CDR1 SGHAT, CDR2 FQNNGV. There are 17 residues in the CDR3. Losses at the gene ends were 0 bases for V and 2 bases for J; bases not matched to a gene: 9. The DNA for the CDR3 is TGTGCCAGCAGCTTAGATTGGGTTGGGACAGCACAAGAGACCCAGTACTTC. Its protein product is CASSLDWVGTAQETQYF.

CDR3 sequence reads: CASSLKDRFTGELFF. The CDR3, as DNA: TGCGCCAGCAGCTTGAAGGACAGATTCACCGGGGAGCTGTTTTTT. The V and J genes are TRBV5-1 and TRBJ2-2, with D perhaps matching TRBD1 (6 bases). The V end was cut by 1 base, the J end by 4 bases, with 11 bases between. The length of the CDR3 is 15 residues. In germline, CDR1 is SGHRS, CDR2 YFSETQ.

This clone was found once. This chain uses TRBV4-1 with TRBJ2-7, with D perhaps TRBD2 (7 bases). There are 16 residues in the CDR3. CDR1 is MGHRA, CDR2 YSYEKL, per germline. Trimming took 1 base from V and 3 from J, leaving 16 bases between them. CDR3 loop: CASSQGWGGGLYEQYF. DNA of the CDR3: TGCGCCAGCAGCCAAGGGTGGGGAGGGGGACTCTACGAGCAGTACTTC.

This clone came up a few times. V and J are TRBV10-1 and TRBJ2-7; 7 bases align to TRBD2. This CDR3 spans 15 amino acids. CDR1 and CDR2 from the germline V gene are WNHNN and SYGVQD (reference sequence). V lost 5 bases to trimming and J lost 3 bases; unmatched junction nucleotides: 10. CDR3 DNA: TGCGCCAGCAGTAACGCGCGGGAGAGGGACTACGAGCAGTACTTC. Protein product: CASSNARERDYEQYF.

As DNA, the CDR3 is TGCGCCAGTCGACTGGAGGGAGAGCATGGAAACACCATATATTTT. It translates to CASRLEGEHGNTIYF. V and J are TRBV5-1 and TRBJ1-3; D remains ambiguous. The CDR3 contains 15 residues. Germline V CDR1 and CDR2: SGHRS, YFSETQ. The V end was cut by 8 bases, the J end by 3 bases, with 18 bases between.